This T cell receptor beta chain was documented in a study of shared clonotypes between healthy human individuals. The authors ran the assay at deep level. Each unsorted PBMC replicate got 300 ng genomic DNA, tens of thousands of genomes. Spread over ten immunoSEQ deep assay plates, unsorted PBMC DNA underwent sequencing. Original processing notes: ImmunoSEQ output held junction-only sequences without quality scores, so filtering differed. Sequencing used immunoSEQ multiplex PCR; TCRdb keeps in-frame clones, though not all of them. That table is the source of V, J and clone size, and D and trimming were worked out from the DNA. Here the sample spans roughly 500,000 clones, roughly 83% being singletons. The germline CDR1 and CDR2 sequences are MDHEN and SYDVKM. The CDR3 extends over 11 amino acids. The V end lost 3 bases, the J end lost 10 bases, and 7 bases lay between the germline ends.

This sequence was found in a woman between 40 and 55 years old in good health. Some clones in this sample may be carry-over from other donors' samples. The rearrangement uses TRBV28 and TRBJ2-1; D gene uncertain. Sequencing was performed on PBMCs. The CDR3 reads CASSFVREQFF. Written as DNA, the CDR3 is TGTGCCAGCAGTTTTGTCCGGGAGCAGTTCTTC.